This entry describes one T cell receptor beta chain. Antigen: not known. PCR primers comprised 60 Vbeta and 13 Jbeta primers. Profiling relied on immunoSEQ multiplex PCR, and the TCRdb table lists in-frame clones only, not all of them. The sample consists of 35,000 to 40,000 clones, around 74% of them appearing once. The source of the sample is a study of cytomegalovirus exposure and HLA in healthy donors. Study-wide points: Researchers reported that a few CMV-associated chains were confirmed in vitro as CMV antigen-specific.

The V and J ends lost 2 bases and 1 base, in that order; junction bases with no gene match: 5. CDR1 and CDR2 from the germline V gene are SGHAT and FQDESV (reference sequence). The CDR3 loop spans 17 amino acids. J is TRBJ2-6 and V is TRBV11-1; 7 bases match TRBD1. This clonotype was sampled from a man aged 25 to 40 in good health and CMV-seronegative. Sequenced material: PBMCs. The CDR3, as DNA: TGTGCCAGCAGCTTAAACAGGGGCGGTTCTGGGGCCAACGTCCTGACTTTC. Translation: CASSLNRGGSGANVLTF.